The 15 T cell receptor beta chains presented below share a single source sample, sequenced in a study of PD-1 blockade in classical Hodgkin lymphoma. Assay used: immunoSEQ multiplex PCR; TCRdb lists only in-frame clones, some missing. The top ten clones hold approximately 6% of a sample with tens of thousands of clones, approximately 71% of them seen once. No patient escaped relapse after autologous stem cell transplantation, and brentuximab vedotin exposure varied. The sample here was peripheral blood mononuclear cells (PBMCs), taken at baseline. Source of these receptors: a human donor with classical Hodgkin lymphoma.

This clone was counted only a few times. The rearrangement links TRBV7-8 to TRBJ2-1; TRBD2 agrees at 10 bases. Germline V lookup: CDR1 SGHVS, CDR2 FQNEAQ. Unmatched junction bases numbered 16, after V lost 6 bases and J lost 8 bases. CDR3 length: 17 residues. In DNA form, the CDR3 reads TGTGCCAGCAGACTTCTGCCTAGCGGGGGAACCTTGGATGAGCAGTTCTTC. Protein sequence: CASRLLPSGGTLDEQFF. Full variable domain (rest looked up from reference TRBV7-8 and TRBJ2-1): GAGVSQSPRYKVAKRGQDVALRCDPISGHVSLFWYQQALGQGPEFLTYFQNEAQLDKSGLPSDRFFAERPEGSVSTLKIQRTQQEDSAVYLCASRLLPSGGTLDEQFFGPGTRLTVL.

The gene calls are TRBV5-1 and TRBJ1-6; D gene uncertain. CDR1 SGHRS and CDR2 YFSETQ come from the germline V gene. V was trimmed by 1 base and J by 0 bases, leaving 8 bases between them. The CDR3 has 16 residues. CDR3 in DNA: TGCGCCAGCAGCTTGATCCAGGCCTCCTATAATTCACCCCTCCACTTT. It encodes CASSLIQASYNSPLHF.

The chain joins TRBV19 to TRBJ2-2; TRBD2 matches 8 bases. From germline, CDR1 is LNHDA and CDR2 SQIVND (reference sequence). The junction had 8 bases not matched to a gene; V was cut back by 11 bases and J by 0 bases. This CDR3 comprises 15 residues. The CDR3 DNA sequence: TGTGCCTCCAAAGCCGGGGGGGCGAACACCGGGGAGCTGTTTTTT. Its protein is CASKAGGANTGELFF.

The CDR3 DNA reads as TGCGCCAGCAGCCTCGACAGTACCGGGGAGCTGTTTTTT. Translated, it gives CASSLDSTGELFF. V and J are TRBV5-1 and TRBJ2-2, with a weak D call TRBD1 (5 bases). CDR1 and CDR2 from the germline V gene are SGHRS and YFSETQ. Between the trimmed V and J ends, which lost 4 bases and 5 bases, there was a span of 9 bases. The CDR3 covers 13 residues.

J is TRBJ1-1 and V is TRBV7-2; D not certain. CDR3 length: 14 residues. V lost 6 bases, J lost 2 bases, and 13 bases lay in between. Germline V gives CDR1 SGHTA, CDR2 FQGNSA. CDR3 bases: TGTGCCAGCAGTCCACATCAGTTTAACACTGAAGCTTTCTTT. Translation: CASSPHQFNTEAFF.

J is TRBJ1-1 and V is TRBV28; 11 bases are a match to TRBD1. Germline trimming cut 6 bases from V and 1 base from J; bases unmatched to any gene: 10. Germline CDR1 is MDHEN and CDR2 is SYDVKM. This CDR3 is built from 17 residues. The CDR3: CASSIRDRGIQNTEAFF. The CDR3 DNA reads as TGTGCCAGCAGCATCCGGGACAGGGGGATCCAGAACACTGAAGCTTTCTTT.

The CDR3 loop reads CASSLETSGSYEQFF. The CDR3 bases are TGTGCCAGCAGTCTGGAGACTAGCGGGAGTTACGAGCAGTTCTTC. The chain carries TRBV28 and TRBJ2-1, with 12 nucleotides matching TRBD2. The J segment lost 10 bases and the V segment lost 5 bases, leaving 9 bases of the junction unmatched. This CDR3 is 15 amino acids long. Germline CDR1 and CDR2: MDHEN and SYDVKM.

This clone was seen a handful of times. J is TRBJ2-1 and V is TRBV28; D is undetermined. V lost 6 bases and J lost 3, with 15 bases in between. Germline loops: CDR1 MDHEN, CDR2 SYDVKM. The CDR3 totals 15 residues. This CDR3 reads CASSTTYPDYNEQFF. DNA of the CDR3: TGTGCCAGCAGCACAACTTATCCAGACTACAATGAGCAGTTCTTC.

This clone is categorized as medium-sized. V and J are TRBV2 and TRBJ1-4; D possibly corresponds to TRBD1 (5 bases). Trimming shortened V by 10 bases and J by 0 bases, and 21 bases separated the two germline ends. From germline, CDR1 is SNHLY and CDR2 FYNNEI. The CDR3 has 17 amino acids. The CDR3, as DNA: TGTGCCACCTCGAAGGGGCGAAAACCCGCAACTAATGAAAAACTGTTTTTT. It yields the protein CATSKGRKPATNEKLFF.

The J gene is TRBJ2-1, the V gene TRBV4-3; D is perhaps TRBD2 (6 bases). The germline V gene encodes CDR1 LGHNA and CDR2 YSLEER. Trimming took 2 bases from V and 8 from J, leaving 22 bases between them. CDR3 length: 17 amino acids. The CDR3, as DNA: TGCGCCAGCAGCCAACCCAGTTTTGTGGGGGGTTCCTATGAGCAGTTCTTC. Protein: CASSQPSFVGGSYEQFF.

The chain has TRBV9 and TRBJ1-3; 7 positions match TRBD1. Germline-derived CDR1 and CDR2 are SGDLS and YYNGEE. There are 17 residues in the CDR3. V lost 4 bases and J lost 2; bases outside the gene matches: 12. The CDR3 protein is CASSPAWGTETGNTIYF. As DNA, the CDR3 is TGTGCCAGCAGCCCAGCGTGGGGGACAGAGACTGGAAACACCATATATTTT.

The chain is built from TRBV7-7 and TRBJ2-5; D might be TRBD2 (5 bases). CDR3 size: 15 residues. Trimming took off 4 bases at V and 2 bases at J, with 14 bases between the two ends. Germline V gene lookup returns CDR1 SSHAT and CDR2 FNYEAQ (reference sequence). CDR3 protein: CASSSGVGVQETQYF. The CDR3 region has the DNA TGTGCCAGCAGCTCCGGTGTGGGAGTACAAGAGACCCAGTACTTC.

This clone appeared once. The chain joins TRBV28 to TRBJ2-3; D might be TRBD1 (5 bases). The V gene's germline CDR1 is MDHEN and CDR2 SYDVKM. This CDR3 region has 12 residues. V was clipped by 7 bases and J by 6 bases, with 11 bases between them. CDR3 sequence: CASNGAVDTQYF. The CDR3 bases are TGTGCCAGCAATGGGGCGGTGGATACGCAGTATTTT.

J is TRBJ2-7 and V is TRBV30; 7 nucleotides match TRBD2. This CDR3 is 13 amino acids long. After removal of 0 bases from V and 7 bases from J, the junction contained 6 bases not matched to a gene. Looked up from germline, CDR1 is GTSNPN and CDR2 is SVGIG (reference sequence). The CDR3 DNA is TGTGCCTGGAGTGTAGGGAGGGCGGGTGAGCAGTACTTC. This sequence encodes CAWSVGRAGEQYF.

The V gene is TRBV20-1, the J gene TRBJ2-3; D call uncertain. The CDR3 runs 10 residues. Trimming took 1 base from V and 8 from J, leaving 4 bases between them. In germline, CDR1 is DFQATT, CDR2 SNEGSKA (reference sequence). CDR3 protein: CSARGGTQYF. For the CDR3, the DNA is TGCAGTGCTAGAGGCGGTACGCAGTATTTT.